These 26 T cell receptor beta chains came from one sample sequenced in a study of human T cells and chemical hapten exposure. From the RACE reads, TCRdb called clonotypes with MiXCR, one entry per CDR3 protein. This table holds 180,000 or so distinct CDR3 sequences, under 25% found once. Documented time point: patch test 1, 2 weeks after DPC sensitization. Specified treatment: therapeutic diphenylcyclopropenone sensitization with weekly scalp DPC. This material consisted of whole blood, taken in connection with sensitization to the hapten diphenylcyclopropenone (DPC). These receptors all stem from a woman aged 45-65 years with alopecia areata. Some clones in this sample may be carry-over from other donors' samples.

The chain recombines TRBV6-2 or TRBV6-3 with TRBJ2-7; 9 nucleotides agree with TRBD1. The trim removed 6 bases at V and 4 bases at J, leaving 7 bases unmatched. Germline V gene sequence: CDR1 MNHEY, CDR2 SVGEGT. The CDR3 is made up of 14 amino acids. The CDR3 nucleotides are TGTGCCAGCAGATCCGGGACAGGGACGTACGAGCAGTACTTC. As protein: CASRSGTGTYEQYF.

This clonotype has just a few counts. CDR3 region: CASSYTFGGPDTQYF. The CDR3, as DNA: TGTGCCAGCAGTTACACGTTCGGGGGTCCAGATACGCAGTATTTT. This chain connects TRBV6-5 to TRBJ2-3; weak D call: TRBD2 (6 bases). Germline V CDR1 and CDR2: MNHEY, SVGAGI. This CDR3 has 15 residues. Between the trimmed V and J ends, which lost 2 bases and 4 bases, there was a span of 13 bases.

This clonotype was seen a handful of times. The chain links TRBV5-1 to TRBJ1-1; D is unclear. Trimming removed 7 bases at V and 3 bases at J, with 16 bases between. The CDR3 loop spans 14 amino acids. The V gene's germline CDR1 is SGHRS and CDR2 YFSETQ. CDR3 residues: CASRWEGADTEAFF. For the CDR3, the DNA is TGCGCCAGCCGCTGGGAGGGCGCGGACACTGAAGCTTTCTTT.

The chain couples TRBV20-1 to TRBJ1-2; weak D call: TRBD1 (6 bases). Looked up from germline, CDR1 is DFQATT and CDR2 is SNEGSKA (reference sequence). CDR3 length: 13 residues. V lost 6 bases, J lost 4 bases, and 15 bases lay in between. In nucleotides, the CDR3 is TGCAGTGCAAAAACGGACAGTGGCTATGGCTACACCTTC. Translating it yields CSAKTDSGYGYTF.

The chain links TRBV20-1 to TRBJ1-6; 8 bases map to TRBD1. This CDR3 has 14 residues. V shed 6 bases, J shed 8 bases, and the junction held 9 bases outside the gene matches. Germline V gene sequence: CDR1 DFQATT, CDR2 SNEGSKA (reference sequence). The chain's CDR3 is CSARFQGADSPLHF. CDR3 bases: TGCAGTGCCAGATTCCAGGGGGCTGATTCACCCCTCCACTTT.

The V call is TRBV12-3 or TRBV12-4, the J call TRBJ2-2, with a weak D call TRBD1 (6 bases). V lost 4 bases and J lost 6, with 12 bases in between. The CDR3 sequence is 14 residues long. CDR3 DNA sequence: TGTGCCAGCAGTTATTCAGGACAGCCCGGGGAGCTGTTTTTT. Protein: CASSYSGQPGELFF.

Here the CDR3 reads CASSSPTGASEQFF. CDR3 DNA sequence: TGTGCCAGCAGCTCTCCTACAGGGGCTAGTGAGCAGTTCTTC. The chain has TRBV11-2 and TRBJ2-1; TRBD1 aligns across 7 bases. The CDR3 is 14 residues long. Germline assignment: CDR1 SGHAT and CDR2 FQNNGV. J gave up 9 bases and V 4 bases, and 9 bases lay outside the gene matches.

The chain is built from TRBV28 and TRBJ1-2, with D perhaps matching TRBD1 (5 bases). The length of the CDR3 is 12 residues. Germline loops: CDR1 MDHEN, CDR2 SYDVKM. Trimming took off 8 bases at V and 4 bases at J, with 11 bases between the two ends. CDR3 coding DNA: TGTGCCAGCGAGGCGGGGCTCTATGGCTACACCTTC. Translated: CASEAGLYGYTF.

This clonotype was seen more than once but under ten times. The CDR3 coding sequence is TGTGCTAGTGGTTTAGATAGCAATCAGCCCCAGCATTTT. Translated: CASGLDSNQPQHF. This chain joins TRBV12-5 and TRBJ1-5, with D unresolved. CDR3 length: 13 residues. V lost 3 bases to trimming and J lost 0 bases, with 3 bases between them. The germline V gene has CDR1 LGHNT and CDR2 FRNRAP.

The J gene is TRBJ2-3, the V gene TRBV18, with 7 bases matching TRBD1. V trimming: 3 bases; J trimming: 0 bases; junction bases outside the gene matches: 6. The CDR3 is 16 amino acids. Germline V lookup: CDR1 KGHSH, CDR2 LQKENI. CDR3 amino acids: CASSPPDRRSTDTQYF. CDR3 bases: TGTGCCAGCTCACCCCCGGACAGGAGAAGCACAGATACGCAGTATTTT.

In this sample, this clonotype turned up a few times. The chain is built from TRBV11-2 and TRBJ2-7; TRBD1 matches at 7 bases. This CDR3 has 13 residues. With V trimmed by 7 bases and J by 1 base, 4 bases remained unmatched. Germline assignment: CDR1 SGHAT and CDR2 FQNNGV. In DNA, the CDR3 is TGTGCCAGCACCGCGACAGGGTCCTACGAGCAGTACTTC. It specifies CASTATGSYEQYF.

The chain joins TRBV27 to TRBJ2-5; D remains ambiguous. The germline gives CDR1 MNHEY, CDR2 SMNVEV (reference sequence). V shed 7 bases and J shed 0 bases, with 6 bases lying between them. This CDR3 is built from 12 residues. As DNA, the CDR3 is TGTGCCAGCACGGATTACCAAGAGACCCAGTACTTC. This sequence encodes CASTDYQETQYF.

V gene TRBV12-3 or TRBV12-4 combines with J gene TRBJ1-2, with 7 bases fitting TRBD1. This CDR3 comprises 15 residues. Trimming removed 3 bases from V and 0 bases from J; junction bases left unmatched: 4. The CDR3 sequence: CASSLTGITNYGYTF. CDR3 in DNA: TGTGCCAGCAGTTTGACAGGGATCACTAACTATGGCTACACCTTC.

This clonotype was detected a few times. CDR3 residues: CASSLDPSGRAWEQFF. Written as DNA, the CDR3 is TGTGCCAGCAGCTTAGATCCTAGCGGGAGGGCTTGGGAGCAGTTCTTC. The rearrangement links TRBV7-9 to TRBJ2-1, with 12 bases lining up with TRBD2. Germline V gives CDR1 SEHNR, CDR2 FQNEAQ (reference sequence). The junction had 8 bases not matched to a gene; V was cut back by 1 base and J by 10 bases. The CDR3 sequence is 16 residues long. Using reference TRBV7-9 and TRBJ2-1 for the parts outside the CDR3, the full variable domain is DTGVSQNPRHKITKRGQNVTFRCDPISEHNRLYWYRQTLGQGPEFLTYFQNEAQLEKSRLLSDRFSAERPKGSFSTLEIQRTEQGDSAMYLCASSLDPSGRAWEQFFGPGTRLTVL.

This clonotype was detected a few times. This sequence joins TRBV15 and TRBJ2-2; 7 bases match TRBD2. This CDR3 contains 16 residues. Looked up from germline, CDR1 is LNHNV and CDR2 is YYDKDF (reference sequence). The trim removed 6 bases at V and 4 bases at J, leaving 11 bases unmatched. CDR3 sequence (DNA): TGTGCCACCAGTCGAGAGCTAGCGGCTGTCACCGGGGAGCTGTTTTTT. Translation: CATSRELAAVTGELFF. The full variable domain, rest sourced from reference TRBV15 and TRBJ2-2, is DAMVIQNPRYQVTQFGKPVTLSCSQTLNHNVMYWYQQKSSQAPKLLFHYYDKDFNNEADTPDNFQSRRPNTSFCFLDIRSPGLGDTAMYLCATSRELAAVTGELFFGEGSRLTVL.

This chain joins TRBV3-1 and TRBJ2-2; 8 bases are shared with TRBD2. The CDR3 loop spans 21 amino acids. V lost 0 bases, J lost 0 bases, and 15 bases stayed unmatched. Looked up from germline, CDR1 is LGHDT and CDR2 is YNNKEL (reference sequence). CDR3 DNA: TGTGCCAGCAGCCAAGAGGGGACCGGGACTAGTTGGGGAACGAACACCGGGGAGCTGTTTTTT. It is translated as CASSQEGTGTSWGTNTGELFF.

The chain combines TRBV29-1 with TRBJ1-2; 7 nucleotides align to TRBD1. CDR3 length equals 14 residues. V lost 1 base, J lost 4 bases, and 6 bases stayed unmatched. Germline V gives CDR1 SQVTM, CDR2 ANQGSEA. CDR3 DNA sequence: TGCAGCGTTGAAGCTCCGGGACAGCTCTATGGCTACACCTTC. Protein: CSVEAPGQLYGYTF.

V usage is TRBV6-5 and J usage is TRBJ2-2, with 8 bases identical to TRBD2. The germline V gene encodes CDR1 MNHEY and CDR2 SVGAGI. This CDR3 is 17 amino acids long. V lost 5 bases to trimming and J lost 0 bases; unmatched junction nucleotides: 8. This CDR3 reads CASSPSGSATNTGELFF. The CDR3 coding sequence is TGTGCCAGCAGTCCAAGCGGGAGCGCCACGAACACCGGGGAGCTGTTTTTT.

The rearrangement uses TRBV6-6 and TRBJ2-5, with TRBD1 as a possible D gene (6 bases). Germline values: CDR1 MNHNY, CDR2 SVGAGI (reference sequence). This CDR3 has 14 residues. Trimming cost V 0 bases and J 4 bases, with 9 bases left between them. The CDR3 protein is CASSYSRQAETQYF. CDR3 DNA: TGTGCCAGCAGTTACTCTCGACAGGCAGAGACCCAGTACTTC.

This clonotype was counted only a few times. This chain joins TRBV14 and TRBJ1-2; no definite D call. The ends were cut back, 1 base at V and 4 bases at J, with 7 bases in the middle. The CDR3 loop spans 13 amino acids. Germline values: CDR1 SGHDN, CDR2 FVKESK. Written as DNA, the CDR3 is TGTGCCAGCAGCCAAGGGGGTGGCTATGGCTACACCTTC. Translation: CASSQGGGYGYTF.

The J gene is TRBJ1-2, the V gene TRBV6-5; 7 bases are a match to TRBD1. Germline V gives CDR1 MNHEY, CDR2 SVGAGI. This CDR3 region has 14 residues. Unmatched junction bases numbered 7, after V lost 4 bases and J lost 5 bases. CDR3 sequence reads: CASSLTQGGYGYTF. CDR3 nucleotide sequence: TGTGCCAGCAGTTTAACCCAGGGGGGATATGGCTACACCTTC.

For the CDR3, the DNA is TGTGCCAGCAGCTTAGAAGGTAGCCCAGATACGCAGTATTTT. This sequence encodes CASSLEGSPDTQYF. The V call is TRBV7-8, the J call TRBJ2-3; D remains unclear. Trimming shortened V by 1 base and J by 4 bases, and 9 bases separated the two germline ends. CDR1 and CDR2 from the germline V gene are SGHVS and FQNEAQ. CDR3 length: 14 residues.

This chain connects TRBV20-1 to TRBJ2-1, with 10 positions matching TRBD2. The length of the CDR3 is 18 residues. V shed 2 bases and J 2 bases; nucleotides not matched to a gene: 12. Germline assignment: CDR1 DFQATT and CDR2 SNEGSKA (reference sequence). CDR3 nucleotide sequence: TGCAGTGCTAGACCCGTAGCGGGAGGCCTCCTTACCTACAATGAGCAGTTCTTC. It specifies CSARPVAGGLLTYNEQFF.

This clonotype was counted between two and nine times. The rearrangement uses TRBV7-2 and TRBJ2-7; possible D gene TRBD1, 6 bases. V gave up 2 bases and J gave up 6 bases, with 17 bases separating them. Germline CDR1 reads SGHTA; CDR2 reads FQGNSA. The CDR3 is 15 amino acids. As DNA, the CDR3 is TGTGCCAGCAGCTTAATAGGGCAGGGGTTTTCCGAGCAGTACTTC. Amino acids: CASSLIGQGFSEQYF. Looking up the rest from reference TRBV7-2 and TRBJ2-7 gives the full variable domain: GAGVSQSPSNKVTEKGKDVELRCDPISGHTALYWYRQSLGQGLEFLIYFQGNSAPDKSGLPSDRFSAERTGGSVSTLTIQRTQQEDSAVYLCASSLIGQGFSEQYFGPGTRLTVT.

The genes are TRBV6-1 and TRBJ2-1; the match to TRBD2 covers 12 bases. After removal of 5 bases from V and 9 bases from J, the junction contained 26 bases not matched to a gene. The CDR3 extends over 21 amino acids. Germline lookup yields CDR1 MNHNS and CDR2 SASEGT. The CDR3 DNA sequence: TGTGCCAGCAGTCTTACGCATCCTAGACTAGCGGGAGTTCCGGGGACGGGTGAGCAGTTCTTC. Encoded protein: CASSLTHPRLAGVPGTGEQFF.

The V and J genes are TRBV6-1 and TRBJ1-5; D ambiguous. Trimming removed 3 bases at V and 4 bases at J, with 10 bases between. CDR1 and CDR2 (germline): MNHNS, SASEGT. This CDR3 spans 14 amino acids. The CDR3 nucleotides are TGTGCCAGCAGTGATTTGCAGAAAAATCAGCCCCAGCATTTT. It specifies CASSDLQKNQPQHF.